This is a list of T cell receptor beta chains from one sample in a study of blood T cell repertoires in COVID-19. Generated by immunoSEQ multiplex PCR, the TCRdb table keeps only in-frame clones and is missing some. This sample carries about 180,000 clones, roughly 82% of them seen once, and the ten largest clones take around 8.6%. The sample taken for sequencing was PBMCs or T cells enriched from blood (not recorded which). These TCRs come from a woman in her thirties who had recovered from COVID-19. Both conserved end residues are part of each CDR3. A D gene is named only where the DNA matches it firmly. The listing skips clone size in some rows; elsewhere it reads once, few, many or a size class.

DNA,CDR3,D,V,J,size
TGTGCCAGCAGCCGACTAGCGGGAGATCCAGATACGCAGTATTTT,CASSRLAGDPDTQYF,TRBD2,TRBV6-5,TRBJ2-3,-
TGTGCCAGCAGCTCCTTGTCCGGGGAGCTGTTTTTT,CASSSLSGELFF,-,TRBV11-2,TRBJ2-2,-
TGTGCCAGCAGCTTAGTTAGCCTCCTAGCGGGAGATGGGACCGGGGAGCTGTTTTTT,CASSLVSLLAGDGTGELFF,TRBD2,TRBV11-2,TRBJ2-2,-
TGTGCCAGCAGGTTCACAGGGGGCACTGAAGCTTTCTTT,CASRFTGGTEAFF,TRBD1,TRBV6-6,TRBJ1-1,-
TGTGCCAGCAGCTACATAGCCGGGACAACTCTGTACGAGCAGTACTTC,CASSYIAGTTLYEQYF,-,TRBV2,TRBJ2-7,-
TGTGCCAGCAGCAGTTCACGGACAGGGGGCGCCGGGAACACTGAAGCTTTCTTT,CASSSSRTGGAGNTEAFF,TRBD1,TRBV25-1,TRBJ1-1,-
TGTGCCAGCTCAGCGTCGAGACTAGCGGCACATGAGCAGTTCTTC,CASSASRLAAHEQFF,TRBD2,TRBV18,TRBJ2-1,-
TGTGCCAGCAGTGACCGACTAGCGGATTCCTACAATGAGCAGTTCTTC,CASSDRLADSYNEQFF,TRBD2,TRBV6-4,TRBJ2-1,-
TGTGCCGGAAACTCGGACAGGGGGAGCTACTATGGCTACACCTTC,CAGNSDRGSYYGYTF,TRBD1,TRBV7-9,TRBJ1-2,-
TGTGCCAGCAGTGACAGGGGAAATGAGCAGTTCTTC,CASSDRGNEQFF,-,TRBV6-4,TRBJ2-1,-
TGTGCCACCAGTGATCTTACCGGGGAGCTGTTTTTT,CATSDLTGELFF,-,TRBV24-1,TRBJ2-2,-
TGTGCCAGCAGCCTTCCGGGGGACCCCTACGAGCAGTACTTC,CASSLPGDPYEQYF,-,TRBV3-1/TRBV3-2,TRBJ2-7,-
TGTGCCAGCTCACCCCGTTCGGACAGGTCCTCCTACGAGCAGTACTTC,CASSPRSDRSSYEQYF,TRBD1,TRBV18,TRBJ2-7,-
TGCGCCAGCAGCTTGGAGGGGACACGGAACACTGAAGCTTTCTTT,CASSLEGTRNTEAFF,-,TRBV5-1,TRBJ1-1,-
TGCGCCAGCAGCCAAGAGGCCCTAGACAGGACAATCACTGAAGCTTTCTTT,CASSQEALDRTITEAFF,-,TRBV4-1,TRBJ1-1,-
TGTGCCAGTAGTACCGGGACAGGGTATGTGGAAAAACTGTTTTTT,CASSTGTGYVEKLFF,TRBD1,TRBV19,TRBJ1-4,-
TGTGCCATCAGTGAGTCCGGGGGGCGCGGAACAGATACGCAGTATTTT,CAISESGGRGTDTQYF,-,TRBV10-3,TRBJ2-3,few
TGTGCCAGCAGCGCCAGGAGGGTATACAATGAGCAGTTCTTC,CASSARRVYNEQFF,-,TRBV3-1/TRBV3-2,TRBJ2-1,-
TGTGCCTGGAGTGTATTTTTAGGACTAAGCCTTCCCTACAATGAGCAGTTCTTC,CAWSVFLGLSLPYNEQFF,-,TRBV30,TRBJ2-1,-
TGTGCCAGTAGTTCTGCGGGAGTTAACTATGAGCAGTTCTTC,CASSSAGVNYEQFF,TRBD2,TRBV19,TRBJ2-1,-
TGTGCCAGCAGCTTCCGGGACAGATCCTACGAGCAGTACTTC,CASSFRDRSYEQYF,TRBD1,TRBV3-1/TRBV3-2,TRBJ2-7,-
TGTGCCAGCAGCGTAGTTGACAGCGGGAGCTCACCCCTCCACTTT,CASSVVDSGSSPLHF,-,TRBV9,TRBJ1-6,-
TGTGCCAGCAGTCCCGGGACAGAGCCCATATACAATGAGCAGTTCTTC,CASSPGTEPIYNEQFF,TRBD1,TRBV28,TRBJ2-1,-
TGTGCCATCAGTGGGGGACAGGGGGGCACCTACGAGCAGTACTTC,CAISGGQGGTYEQYF,TRBD1,TRBV10-3,TRBJ2-7,-
TGTGCCAGCAGCGTAGGTAACGGGATCTCCTACGAGCAGTACTTC,CASSVGNGISYEQYF,-,TRBV9,TRBJ2-7,-
TGCGCCAGCAGCTTGGCCCGATCGACAGGGGGCAACAACGAGCAGTACTTC,CASSLARSTGGNNEQYF,TRBD1,TRBV5-1,TRBJ2-7,-
TGTGCCTGGAGTTGGAGGGGGGGGGAAAAACTGTTTTTT,CAWSWRGGEKLFF,-,TRBV30,TRBJ1-4,-
TGTGCCAGCAGCTCCAAGGGTAGCGGTCAGCCCCAGCATTTT,CASSSKGSGQPQHF,-,TRBV7-8,TRBJ1-5,-
TGTGCCATCAGTGTAGTAGCGCGCCGCGGCACCGGGGAGCTGTTTTTT,CAISVVARRGTGELFF,-,TRBV10-3,TRBJ2-2,-
TGCAGCGTCAGGGGGCGCATTGCCTACGAGCAGTACTTC,CSVRGRIAYEQYF,TRBD1,TRBV29-1,TRBJ2-7,-
TGTGCCAGCAGCTTAGCGGGACAGGGAAGGGACACCATATATTTT,CASSLAGQGRDTIYF,TRBD1,TRBV13,TRBJ1-3,-